Sequencing of this T cell receptor (beta chain) was carried out in a study of response to subunit inactivated influenza vaccine. Of note for this clonotype: Its antigen remains unknown.

Trimming stripped 5 bases from V and 7 bases from J, with 16 bases between. The germline CDR1 and CDR2 sequences are SGHRS and YFSETQ. The CDR3 extends over 14 amino acids. TCRdb used MiXCR to reprocess the RT-PCR reads, holding one entry per CDR3 protein. The data hold 710,000 or so distinct CDR3 sequences, with approximately 15% observed a single time. Whole-study findings and limits: The authors proposed limited new T cell recruitment per seasonal influenza vaccination.

The source material was PBMCs from blood, sampled 11 to 12 days after vaccination. The gene calls are TRBV5-1 and TRBJ2-1; a weak D match, TRBD2 (7 bases). This TCR came from a man in his forties or fifties who received an inactivated influenza vaccine. The CDR3: CASSGGAGLNEQFF. The CDR3 DNA follows: TGCGCCAGCAGTGGGGGGGCAGGATTAAATGAGCAGTTCTTC. The entire variable domain, with the rest obtained from reference TRBV5-1 and TRBJ2-1, is as follows: KAGVTQTPRYLIKTRGQQVTLSCSPISGHRSVSWYQQTPGQGLQFLFEYFSETQRNKGNFPGRFSGRQFSNSRSEMNVSTLELGDSALYLCASSGGAGLNEQFFGPGTRLTVL.